One and the same sample provided the 29 T cell receptor beta chains below, sequenced in a study of shared clonotypes between healthy human individuals. Generated by immunoSEQ multiplex PCR, the TCRdb table keeps only in-frame clones and is missing some. This sample has around 700,000 clones, with 92% found just once. Cells designated naive CD8 were CD45RO-negative and were positively selected for CCR7, with terminally differentiated effector memory CD45RA+ cells excluded. The specimen sequenced was naive CD8+ T cells sorted from blood. All receptors come from a man aged 25-45 years in good health.

The gene calls are TRBV5-4 and TRBJ2-5, with 7 bases fitting TRBD1. Trimming at V came to 0 bases and at J to 5 bases, leaving 7 bases not matched to a gene. The CDR3 sequence is 15 residues long. Germline V gives CDR1 SGHNT, CDR2 YYREEE (reference sequence). The CDR3 DNA sequence: TGTGCCAGCAGCTTGGCCGCGAAGGGACAGGAGACCCAGTACTTC. It is translated as CASSLAAKGQETQYF. The full variable domain, rest sourced from reference TRBV5-4 and TRBJ2-5, is ETGVTQSPTHLIKTRGQQVTLRCSSQSGHNTVSWYQQALGQGPQFIFQYYREEENGRGNFPPRFSGLQFPNYSSELNVNALELDDSALYLCASSLAAKGQETQYFGPGTRLLVL.

This chain joins TRBV7-9 and TRBJ2-3, with 9 bases lining up with TRBD2. The CDR3 totals 19 residues. The J segment lost 2 bases and the V segment lost 4 bases, leaving 16 bases of the junction unmatched. Germline V gene data show CDR1 as SEHNR and CDR2 as FQNEAQ (reference sequence). In DNA form, the CDR3 reads TGTGCCAGCAGCTCGCCGCTGGGGCTAGCGGGACCCACCACAGATACGCAGTATTTT. Its translation: CASSSPLGLAGPTTDTQYF.

This rearrangement joins TRBV30 to TRBJ2-7; weak D call: TRBD1 (5 bases). This CDR3 spans 13 amino acids. Trimming pared 1 base from V and 3 bases from J, leaving 10 bases between. Looked up from germline, CDR1 is GTSNPN and CDR2 is SVGIG (reference sequence). Here the CDR3 DNA reads TGTGCCTGGAGTGAGGACAACAACTACGAGCAGTACTTC. Translating it yields CAWSEDNNYEQYF.

The rearrangement uses TRBV7-6 and TRBJ2-1, with D possibly TRBD2 on 7 matching bases. This CDR3 region has 12 residues. Looked up from germline, CDR1 is SGHVS and CDR2 is FNYEAQ. Between the trimmed V and J ends, which lost 10 bases and 9 bases, there was a span of 16 bases. CDR3 sequence (DNA): TGTGCCACCAAGGGGGAGGGCAGTGAGCAGTTCTTC. Translated, it gives CATKGEGSEQFF.

The J gene is TRBJ2-7, the V gene TRBV27; maybe TRBD2 (6 bases). Trimming pared 3 bases from V and 6 bases from J, leaving 18 bases between. CDR3 length equals 15 residues. Germline V gives CDR1 MNHEY, CDR2 SMNVEV (reference sequence). The CDR3 protein is CASSFVGGPHSEQYF. The CDR3 DNA reads as TGTGCCAGCAGTTTTGTGGGAGGACCCCATAGCGAGCAGTACTTC.

The chain combines TRBV6-5 with TRBJ2-7; D unresolved. V was trimmed by 4 bases and J by 5 bases, leaving 12 bases between them. CDR1 and CDR2 (germline): MNHEY, SVGAGI. The CDR3 totals 13 residues. The CDR3 DNA reads TGTGCCAGCAGTTTAACCCTTTCCCACGAGCAGTACTTC. This encodes CASSLTLSHEQYF.

This clone was counted a single time. V gene TRBV6-5 combines with J gene TRBJ2-7; 9 bases align to TRBD2. The CDR3 spans 15 residues. The V and J ends lost 6 bases and 0 bases, in that order; junction bases with no gene match: 6. Per germline, CDR1 MNHEY and CDR2 SVGAGI. CDR3 region: CASRLTSGVSYEQYF. CDR3 DNA sequence: TGTGCCAGCAGACTGACTAGCGGAGTCTCCTACGAGCAGTACTTC.

J is TRBJ2-7 and V is TRBV4-1, with D tentatively TRBD1 (6 bases). This CDR3 has 15 amino acids. Germline CDR1 MGHRA, CDR2 YSYEKL. V gave up 1 base and J gave up 0 bases, with 10 bases separating them. The CDR3 coding sequence is TGCGCCAGCAGCCAAGGGGACACCAGCTCCTACGAGCAGTACTTC. Amino acids: CASSQGDTSSYEQYF.

The chain links TRBV4-3 to TRBJ2-1, with 8 bases fitting TRBD1. Per the germline V gene, CDR1 is LGHNA and CDR2 is YSLEER. The length of the CDR3 is 14 residues. Losses at the gene ends were 5 bases for V and 10 bases for J; bases not matched to a gene: 10. Here the CDR3 DNA reads TGCGCCAGCAGCGCCCTCAGGGGGCAGGGGGAGCAGTTCTTC. Encoded protein: CASSALRGQGEQFF.

The rearrangement links TRBV12-2 to TRBJ2-3; the DNA was not used to check the table's D call, TRBD2. TRBV12-2 has pseudogene status. There are 16 residues in the CDR3. The CDR3: CASRFPLAVGTDTQYF. The CDR3 DNA reads TGTGCAAGTCGCTTTCCCCTAGCAGTGGGGACAGATACGCAGTATTTT.

This chain links TRBV23-1 with TRBJ2-5, with 7 bases fitting TRBD1. TRBV23-1 is filed as an ORF, its function uncertain. V trimming: 0 bases; J trimming: 2 bases; junction bases outside the gene matches: 9. The CDR3 has 17 residues. CDR3 loop: CASSQSAGGTEQETQYF. The CDR3 region has the DNA TGCGCCAGCAGTCAATCGGCGGGTGGGACAGAACAAGAGACCCAGTACTTC.

Comment on this clone: At the DNA level, this CDR3 is encoded by other sequences in the same sample as well. The chain has TRBV5-1 and TRBJ2-4, with 7 positions matching TRBD2. The germline CDR1 and CDR2 sequences are SGHRS and YFSETQ. Trimming cost V 4 bases and J 9 bases; bases outside gene matches: 10. CDR3 length equals 14 residues. The CDR3 is CASSPPTSLGIQYF. The CDR3 bases are TGCGCCAGCAGCCCGCCGACTAGCTTGGGCATTCAGTACTTC.

The chain uses TRBV7-9 and TRBJ2-1; D not certain. The CDR3 has 15 amino acids. The V and J ends lost 4 bases and 0 bases respectively, with 10 bases between them. The germline V gene has CDR1 SEHNR and CDR2 FQNEAQ (reference sequence). The chain's CDR3 is CASSSTLLSYNEQFF. The CDR3 DNA follows: TGTGCCAGCAGCTCTACACTTCTCTCCTACAATGAGCAGTTCTTC.

The chain combines TRBV4-1 with TRBJ1-2; 10 positions agree with TRBD1. The CDR3 spans 14 residues. Germline V gene sequence: CDR1 MGHRA, CDR2 YSYEKL. J lost 8 bases, V lost 5 bases, and 8 bases had no gene match. The CDR3 loop reads CASSVRDRGWGYTF. CDR3 sequence (DNA): TGCGCCAGCAGCGTCCGGGACAGGGGTTGGGGCTACACCTTC.

V gene TRBV23-1 combines with J gene TRBJ2-3; 7 bases agree with TRBD2. TRBV23-1 is filed as an ORF, its function uncertain. V lost 6 bases and J lost 6; bases outside the gene matches: 9. This CDR3 has 14 amino acids. The CDR3 spells CASRSREEADTQYF. The CDR3 DNA reads TGCGCCAGCAGGAGTCGGGAGGAGGCTGATACGCAGTATTTT.

The chain combines TRBV19 with TRBJ2-2; maybe TRBD2 (6 bases). The V end lost 9 bases, the J end lost 5 bases, and 16 bases lay between the germline ends. The germline V gene has CDR1 LNHDA and CDR2 SQIVND (reference sequence). The CDR3 loop spans 14 amino acids. The CDR3 DNA sequence: TGTGCCAGCTTACTAGCCCCCGGGACCGGGGAGCTGTTTTTT. Protein: CASLLAPGTGELFF. Variable domain in full (rest from reference TRBV19 and TRBJ2-2): DGGITQSPKYLFRKEGQNVTLSCEQNLNHDAMYWYRQDPGQGLRLIYYSQIVNDFQKGDIAEGYSVSREKKESFPLTVTSAQKNPTAFYLCASLLAPGTGELFFGEGSRLTVL.

V and J are TRBV7-2 and TRBJ2-1, with 10 positions matching TRBD2. The CDR3 has 15 amino acids. J was trimmed by 8 bases and V by 5 bases; bases with no gene match: 9. Per germline, CDR1 SGHTA and CDR2 FQGNSA. CDR3 sequence reads: CASSLGLAGAYEQFF. The CDR3 DNA reads as TGTGCCAGCAGCCTTGGGCTAGCGGGAGCCTATGAGCAGTTCTTC.

The CDR3 bases are TGTGCCAGCACTTCACGGGGGCCCGACACTGAAGCTTTCTTT. The encoded protein is CASTSRGPDTEAFF. The chain uses TRBV27 and TRBJ1-1; D is perhaps TRBD1 (6 bases). The V end lost 7 bases, the J end lost 3 bases, and 15 bases lay between the germline ends. Germline CDR1 reads MNHEY; CDR2 reads SMNVEV (reference sequence). CDR3 length equals 14 residues.

V and J are TRBV18 and TRBJ2-7; 8 bases align to TRBD1. CDR1 and CDR2 from the germline V gene are KGHSH and LQKENI. Germline trimming cut 3 bases from V and 3 bases from J; bases unmatched to any gene: 10. This CDR3 is built from 16 residues. The CDR3 region is CASSPDEGQVIYEQYF. As DNA, the CDR3 is TGTGCCAGCTCACCTGATGAGGGACAGGTGATCTACGAGCAGTACTTC.

This sequence joins TRBV4-1 and TRBJ1-3, with D tentatively TRBD1 (5 bases). Germline loops: CDR1 MGHRA, CDR2 YSYEKL. This CDR3 comprises 16 residues. With 3 bases removed from V and 0 bases from J, the gap between germline ends came to 12 bases. The DNA of the CDR3 is TGCGCCAGCAGCCATATTGGAAGGGGCTCTGGAAACACCATATATTTT. This translates into CASSHIGRGSGNTIYF.

The CDR3 DNA follows: TGTGCCAGCAGCCGATACAAGGCGGCCGGGGAGCTGTTTTTT. Protein: CASSRYKAAGELFF. The chain employs TRBV14 and TRBJ2-2, with D uncertain. The CDR3 runs to 14 residues. V lost 4 bases and J 6 bases, leaving 12 bases between the germline ends. Germline V gene sequence: CDR1 SGHDN, CDR2 FVKESK.

The rearrangement joins TRBV7-2 to TRBJ2-3; TRBD2 matches at 9 bases. The V gene end was trimmed by 3 bases and the J gene end by 4 bases; junction bases not matched to a gene: 14. The CDR3 runs 18 residues. Per germline, CDR1 SGHTA and CDR2 FQGNSA. In nucleotides, the CDR3 is TGTGCCAGCAGCTTTATCTCCCCGCGGGAGGGAGGATCAGATACGCAGTATTTT. Its protein is CASSFISPREGGSDTQYF. Together with reference TRBV7-2 and TRBJ2-3, the CDR3 gives the full variable domain: GAGVSQSPSNKVTEKGKDVELRCDPISGHTALYWYRQSLGQGLEFLIYFQGNSAPDKSGLPSDRFSAERTGGSVSTLTIQRTQQEDSAVYLCASSFISPREGGSDTQYFGPGTRLTVL.

This chain joins TRBV27 and TRBJ2-7; 12 positions match TRBD2. The CDR3 runs 15 residues. Germline assignment: CDR1 MNHEY and CDR2 SMNVEV (reference sequence). The V segment lost 2 bases and the J segment 5 bases; nucleotides outside the gene matches: 4. CDR3 nucleotide sequence: TGTGCCAGCAGTTTAGCGTCTAGCGGGAGGGACGAGCAGTACTTC. It specifies CASSLASSGRDEQYF.

V is TRBV1 and J is TRBJ2-7; the table gives TRBD1 as D, unverified against the DNA. TRBV1 is termed a pseudogene. The CDR3 contains 13 residues. DNA for the CDR3: TGCACCAGCAGCCAAGCGAAACAGGGATTGGAGTACTTC. Protein product: CTSSQAKQGLEYF.

This sequence joins TRBV7-9 and TRBJ2-7; 9 nucleotides agree with TRBD1. The CDR3 consists of 14 residues. With 3 bases clipped from V and 4 bases from J, the junction kept 4 bases outside the gene matches. In germline, CDR1 is SEHNR, CDR2 FQNEAQ (reference sequence). The CDR3 DNA follows: TGTGCCAGCAGCTTTGGGGACAGGGCATACGAGCAGTACTTC. It encodes CASSFGDRAYEQYF. The complete variable domain, with remaining parts taken from reference TRBV7-9 and TRBJ2-7, reads DTGVSQNPRHKITKRGQNVTFRCDPISEHNRLYWYRQTLGQGPEFLTYFQNEAQLEKSRLLSDRFSAERPKGSFSTLEIQRTEQGDSAMYLCASSFGDRAYEQYFGPGTRLTVT.

This chain uses TRBV4-1 with TRBJ2-7; D is possibly TRBD1 or TRBD2 (5 bases each). Germline CDR1 MGHRA, CDR2 YSYEKL. The CDR3 totals 15 residues. V was clipped by 3 bases and J by 5 bases, with 17 bases between them. CDR3 residues: CASSHNSGGGDEQYF. DNA of the CDR3: TGCGCCAGCAGCCACAACAGTGGGGGTGGAGACGAGCAGTACTTC.

The chain carries TRBV5-1 and TRBJ1-1, with D perhaps matching TRBD1 (6 bases). V lost 4 bases and J 1 base, leaving 11 bases between the germline ends. Germline-derived CDR1 and CDR2 are SGHRS and YFSETQ. The CDR3 consists of 14 residues. This CDR3 is CASSPLTGNTEAFF. The DNA of the CDR3 is TGCGCCAGCAGCCCGTTGACAGGGAACACTGAAGCTTTCTTT. The variable domain in full, with the rest retrieved from reference TRBV5-1 and TRBJ1-1, is KAGVTQTPRYLIKTRGQQVTLSCSPISGHRSVSWYQQTPGQGLQFLFEYFSETQRNKGNFPGRFSGRQFSNSRSEMNVSTLELGDSALYLCASSPLTGNTEAFFGQGTRLTVV.

This clone was seen once. This chain connects TRBV4-3 to TRBJ2-7; 11 bases agree with TRBD2. The length of the CDR3 is 15 residues. V was clipped by 0 bases and J by 6 bases; unmatched bases: 4. CDR1 and CDR2 from the germline V gene are LGHNA and YSLEER. The CDR3: CASSQETSGRGEQYF. The CDR3 DNA sequence: TGCGCCAGCAGCCAAGAAACTAGCGGGAGAGGCGAGCAGTACTTC.

The chain combines TRBV6-1 with TRBJ1-1, with D perhaps TRBD1 (6 bases). Germline lookup yields CDR1 MNHNS and CDR2 SASEGT. The CDR3 has 14 amino acids. V shed 5 bases and J shed 3 bases, with 13 bases lying between them. CDR3 DNA sequence: TGTGCCAGCAGTACCTTAGGGGGGGACACTGAAGCTTTCTTT. Translating gives CASSTLGGDTEAFF.